This T cell receptor beta chain is from a study of CD8 T cells in ankylosing spondylitis. The study, taken as a whole, reports: Within ankylosing spondylitis blood, a TCR beta motif made up of eight highly homologous variants appeared to be characteristic.

Germline CDR1 and CDR2: SGHRS and YFSETQ. J was trimmed by 6 bases and V by 4 bases; bases with no gene match: 7. The CDR3 sequence is 14 residues long. MiXCR was run by TCRdb on the 5' RACE reads, yielding one entry per CDR3 protein. Of roughly 400,000 distinct CDR3 sequences detected, around 22% appear once; the ten largest clones hold around 17%. Only a few counts were recorded for this clonotype. Antigen: not known. This TCR came from a male donor with ankylosing spondylitis. Sequencing was done on a sample of blood, either unsorted or a sorted T cell fraction (not recorded which). The chain recombines TRBV5-1 with TRBJ2-1; TRBD2 matches 7 bases. The CDR3 DNA is TGCGCCAGCAGCGTGACTAGCCAATTCAATGAGCAGTTCTTC. Encoded protein: CASSVTSQFNEQFF.